The clone carrying this TCR beta chain was recorded a few times. The use of a sample-barcoded 5' primer and a J-beta primer mix characterized a second PCR of about 7 to 12 cycles. One entry per CDR3 protein, called by TCRdb with MiXCR from the 5' RACE reads. The table lists hundreds of thousands of distinct CDR3 sequences, over 25% of them singletons. The data belong to a study of blood T cells in healthy people across ages. This same sample was also part of a study on T cells of mothers and their children. Per that paper: For each mother, over 8 million TCR beta CDR3 reads were obtained, and for each child, around 3.1 million.

The sample taken for sequencing was blood. This TCR was sampled from a boy between 2 and 15 years old in good health.

This CDR3 is CASSFSGRASLDEQFF. The CDR3 nucleotides read TGCGCCAGCAGCTTTAGCGGGAGGGCCTCTCTAGATGAGCAGTTCTTC. The V and J genes are TRBV5-1 and TRBJ2-1, with 11 bases aligning to TRBD2. The CDR3 totals 16 residues. Germline V CDR1 and CDR2: SGHRS, YFSETQ. After removal of 2 bases from V and 8 bases from J, the junction contained 9 bases not matched to a gene.